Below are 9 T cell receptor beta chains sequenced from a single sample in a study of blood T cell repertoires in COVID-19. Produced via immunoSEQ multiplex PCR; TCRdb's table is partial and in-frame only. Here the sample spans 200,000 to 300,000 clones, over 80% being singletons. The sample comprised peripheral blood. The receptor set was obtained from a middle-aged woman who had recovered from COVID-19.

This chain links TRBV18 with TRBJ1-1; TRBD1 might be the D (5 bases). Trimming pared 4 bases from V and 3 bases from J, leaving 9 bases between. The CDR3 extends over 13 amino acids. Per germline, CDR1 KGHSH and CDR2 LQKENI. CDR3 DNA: TGTGCCAGCTCACGGTCCAGGGACACTGAAGCTTTCTTT. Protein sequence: CASSRSRDTEAFF.

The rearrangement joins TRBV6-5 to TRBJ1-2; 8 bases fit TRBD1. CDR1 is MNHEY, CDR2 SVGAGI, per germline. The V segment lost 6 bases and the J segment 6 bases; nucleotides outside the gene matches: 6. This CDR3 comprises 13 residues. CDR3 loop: CASSLGQGDGYTF. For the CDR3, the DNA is TGTGCCAGCAGCCTTGGACAGGGAGATGGCTACACCTTC.

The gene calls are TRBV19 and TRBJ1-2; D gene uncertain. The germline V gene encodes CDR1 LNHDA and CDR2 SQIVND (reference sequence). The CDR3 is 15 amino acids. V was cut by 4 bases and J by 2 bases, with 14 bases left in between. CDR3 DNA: TGTGCCAGTAGTACCCCGTTGTCCGGGAACTATGGCTACACCTTC. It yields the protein CASSTPLSGNYGYTF.

Here the CDR3 reads CASRLGANSPLHF. In DNA form, the CDR3 reads TGTGCCAGCAGATTAGGAGCCAATTCACCCCTCCACTTT. The chain employs TRBV5-6 and TRBJ1-6; D call uncertain. Germline V gene sequence: CDR1 SGHDT, CDR2 YYEEEE. The CDR3 has 13 amino acids. V lost 5 bases, J lost 7 bases, and 10 bases lay in between.

CDR3 DNA sequence: TGTGCCAGCACCCAAGGGACTATCACAGATACGCAGTATTTT. This sequence encodes CASTQGTITDTQYF. This chain joins TRBV2 and TRBJ2-3, with 7 bases lining up with TRBD2. Germline V gene sequence: CDR1 SNHLY, CDR2 FYNNEI. V trimming: 7 bases; J trimming: 2 bases; junction bases outside the gene matches: 6. CDR3 size: 14 residues.

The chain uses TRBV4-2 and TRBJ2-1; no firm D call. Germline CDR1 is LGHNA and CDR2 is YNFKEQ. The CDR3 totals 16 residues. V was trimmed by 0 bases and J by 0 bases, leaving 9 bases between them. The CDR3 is CASSQDTRHSYNEQFF. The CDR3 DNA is TGTGCCAGCAGCCAAGATACAAGACACTCCTACAATGAGCAGTTCTTC.

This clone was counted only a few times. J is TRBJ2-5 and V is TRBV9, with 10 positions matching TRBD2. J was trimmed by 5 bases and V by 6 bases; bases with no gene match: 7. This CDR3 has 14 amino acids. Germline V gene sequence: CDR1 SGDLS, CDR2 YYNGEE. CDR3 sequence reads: CASTSGGLGETQYF. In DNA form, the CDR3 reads TGTGCCAGCACTAGCGGGGGTTTGGGTGAGACCCAGTACTTC.

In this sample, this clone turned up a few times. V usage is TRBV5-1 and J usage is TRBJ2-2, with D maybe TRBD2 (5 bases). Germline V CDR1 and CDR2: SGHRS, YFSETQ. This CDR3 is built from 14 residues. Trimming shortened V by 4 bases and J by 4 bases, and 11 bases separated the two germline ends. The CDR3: CASSPGRGTGELFF. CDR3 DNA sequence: TGCGCCAGCAGCCCCGGTCGGGGCACCGGGGAGCTGTTTTTT.

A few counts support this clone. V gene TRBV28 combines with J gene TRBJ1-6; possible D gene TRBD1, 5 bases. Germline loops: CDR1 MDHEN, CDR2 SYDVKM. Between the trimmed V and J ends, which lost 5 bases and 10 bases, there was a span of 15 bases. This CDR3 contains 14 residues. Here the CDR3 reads CASSPPRGISPLHF. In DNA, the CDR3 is TGTGCCAGCAGTCCCCCCCGGGGGATCTCACCCCTCCACTTT.